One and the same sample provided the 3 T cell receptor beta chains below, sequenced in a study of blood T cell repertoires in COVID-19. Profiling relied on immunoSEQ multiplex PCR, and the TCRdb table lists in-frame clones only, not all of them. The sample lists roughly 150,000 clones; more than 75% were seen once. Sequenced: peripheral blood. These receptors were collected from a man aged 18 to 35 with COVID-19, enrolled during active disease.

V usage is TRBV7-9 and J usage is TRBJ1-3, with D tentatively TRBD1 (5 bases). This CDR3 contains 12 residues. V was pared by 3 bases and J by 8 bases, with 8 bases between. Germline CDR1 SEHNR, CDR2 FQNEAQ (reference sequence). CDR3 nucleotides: TGTGCCAGCAGCTTGCTAGGGGACACCATATATTTT. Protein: CASSLLGDTIYF.

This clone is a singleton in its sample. CDR3 sequence (DNA): TGTGCCAGCAGCAAGACTAGCGGGAGTTTAGCCTACAATGAGCAGTTCTTC. Protein sequence: CASSKTSGSLAYNEQFF. The chain joins TRBV6-2 or TRBV6-3 to TRBJ2-1, with 12 bases fitting TRBD2. V was clipped by 6 bases and J by 2 bases; unmatched bases: 8. Germline loops: CDR1 MNHEY, CDR2 SVGEGT. The CDR3 is made up of 17 amino acids.

The CDR3 bases are TGTGCCAGTAGTATTACCGCGGGAGATGAAGATACGCAGTATTTT. It translates to CASSITAGDEDTQYF. The V gene is TRBV19, the J gene TRBJ2-3, with 7 bases matching TRBD2. Per the germline V gene, CDR1 is LNHDA and CDR2 is SQIVND (reference sequence). V gave up 3 bases and J gave up 5 bases; unmatched junction bases: 8. There are 15 residues in the CDR3.